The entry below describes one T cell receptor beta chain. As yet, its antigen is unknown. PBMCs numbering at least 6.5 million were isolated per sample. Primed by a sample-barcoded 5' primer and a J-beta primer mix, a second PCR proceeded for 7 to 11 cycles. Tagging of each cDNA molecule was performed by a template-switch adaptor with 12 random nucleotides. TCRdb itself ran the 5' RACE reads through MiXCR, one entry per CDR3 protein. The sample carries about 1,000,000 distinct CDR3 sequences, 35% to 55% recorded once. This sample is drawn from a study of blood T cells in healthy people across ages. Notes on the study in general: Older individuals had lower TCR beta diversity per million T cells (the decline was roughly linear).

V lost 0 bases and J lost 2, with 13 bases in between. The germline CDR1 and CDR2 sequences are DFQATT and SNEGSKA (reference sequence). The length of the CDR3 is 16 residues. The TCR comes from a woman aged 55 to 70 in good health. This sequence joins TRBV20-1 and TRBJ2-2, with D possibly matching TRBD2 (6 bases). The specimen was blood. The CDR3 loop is CSARDYAGSNTGELFF. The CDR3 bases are TGCAGTGCTAGAGATTACGCGGGATCCAACACCGGGGAGCTGTTTTTT.